The present entry profiles one TCR beta chain with its context. The data stem from a study of control samples from healthy donors and cancer patients. Profiled with immunoSEQ multiplex PCR; TCRdb holds only in-frame clones, not every one. The repertoire includes about 98,000 clones, 79% of them detected once, and 10% sits in the top ten. Sequencing was carried out using blood. This receptor was identified in a woman under 40 in good health.

The CDR3 DNA reads as TGTGCCAGCTCACCAGGGGCGGAGAGCTCCTACAATGAGCAGTTCTTC. Protein: CASSPGAESSYNEQFF. The gene calls are TRBV18 and TRBJ2-1, with TRBD1 as a possible D gene (5 bases). CDR1 is KGHSH, CDR2 LQKENI, per germline. V gave up 2 bases and J gave up 0 bases, with 11 bases separating them. CDR3 length: 16 amino acids.